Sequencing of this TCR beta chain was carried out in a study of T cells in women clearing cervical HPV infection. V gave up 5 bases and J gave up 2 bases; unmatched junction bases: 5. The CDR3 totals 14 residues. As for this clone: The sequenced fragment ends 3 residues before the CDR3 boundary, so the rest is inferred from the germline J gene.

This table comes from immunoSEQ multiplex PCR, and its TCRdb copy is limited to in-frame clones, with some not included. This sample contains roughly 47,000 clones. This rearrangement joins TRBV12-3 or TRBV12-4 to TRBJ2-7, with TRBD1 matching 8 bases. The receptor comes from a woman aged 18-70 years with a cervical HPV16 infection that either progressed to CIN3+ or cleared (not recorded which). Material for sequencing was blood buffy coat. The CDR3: CASSHGQGAYEQYF. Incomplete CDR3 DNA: TGTGCCAGCAGTCATGGACAGGGAGCCTACGAG.